This T cell receptor (beta chain) stems from a study of blood T cell repertoires in COVID-19. Study-level background: Material from acute and convalescent COVID-19 was sourced from the United States, Italy and Spain.

Per the study methods: The authors estimated nucleated cell counts from reference gene primer amplification. The protocol was immunoSEQ multiplex PCR, while the TCRdb copy is restricted to in-frame clones and leaves out a portion. V, J and clone size were drawn from that table, and D and trimming were deduced from the DNA. This table holds approximately 480,000 clones, around 90% found once. The length of the CDR3 is 12 residues. Germline CDR1 MGHDK, CDR2 SYGVNS. The V gene lost 6 bases and the J gene lost 1 base, with 6 bases spanning the gap. The sequence derives from a woman aged 18-30 years who had recovered from COVID-19. This chain links TRBV25-1 with TRBJ1-1, with D unresolved. Sequences were obtained from PBMCs or T cells enriched from blood (not recorded which). The CDR3 sequence is CASRGPNTEAFF. In DNA form, the CDR3 reads TGTGCCAGCAGGGGCCCGAACACTGAAGCTTTCTTT. The variable domain in full, completed from reference TRBV25-1 and TRBJ1-1, reads EADIYQTPRYLVIGTGKKITLECSQTMGHDKMYWYQQDPGMELHLIHYSYGVNSTEKGDLSSESTVSRIRTEHFPLTLESARPSHTSQYLCASRGPNTEAFFGQGTRLTVV.